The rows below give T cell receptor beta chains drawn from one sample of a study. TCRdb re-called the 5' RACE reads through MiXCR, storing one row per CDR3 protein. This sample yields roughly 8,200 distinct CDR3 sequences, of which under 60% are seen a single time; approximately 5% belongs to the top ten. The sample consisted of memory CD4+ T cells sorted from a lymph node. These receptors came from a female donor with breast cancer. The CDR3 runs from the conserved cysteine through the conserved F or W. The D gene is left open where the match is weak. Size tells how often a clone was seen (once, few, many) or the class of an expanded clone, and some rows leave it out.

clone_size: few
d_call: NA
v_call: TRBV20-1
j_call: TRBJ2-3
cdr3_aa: CSARDRGGRWTDTQYF
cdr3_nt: TGCAGTGCTAGAGATCGTGGCGGCCGATGGACAGATACGCAGTATTTT

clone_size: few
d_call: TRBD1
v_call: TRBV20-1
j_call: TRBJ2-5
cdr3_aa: CSAAYRGRGETQYF
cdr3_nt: TGCAGTGCTGCCTACAGGGGGCGCGGAGAGACCCAGTACTTC

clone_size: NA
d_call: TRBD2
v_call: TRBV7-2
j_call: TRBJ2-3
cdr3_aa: CASSLAAGRTDTQYF
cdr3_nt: TGTGCCAGCAGCTTAGCAGCGGGACGCACAGATACGCAGTATTTT

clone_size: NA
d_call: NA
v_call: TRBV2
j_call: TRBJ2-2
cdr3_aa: CARSPQPTGELFF
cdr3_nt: TGTGCCAGATCTCCACAGCCCACCGGGGAGCTGTTTTTT

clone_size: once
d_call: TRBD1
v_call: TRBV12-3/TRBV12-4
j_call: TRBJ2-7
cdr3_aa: CASQTGGRDEQYF
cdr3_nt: TGTGCCAGTCAGACAGGGGGCAGAGACGAGCAGTACTTC

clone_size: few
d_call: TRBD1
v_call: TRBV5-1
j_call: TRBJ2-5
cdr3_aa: CASSRGQARETQYF
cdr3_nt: TGCGCCAGCAGCCGTGGACAGGCTAGGGAGACCCAGTACTTC

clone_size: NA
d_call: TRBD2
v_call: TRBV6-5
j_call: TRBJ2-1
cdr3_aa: CASSEPGLAGNNEQFF
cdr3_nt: TGTGCCAGCAGTGAACCGGGACTAGCGGGAAATAATGAGCAGTTCTTC

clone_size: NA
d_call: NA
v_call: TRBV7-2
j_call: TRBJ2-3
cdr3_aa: CASSLVVGSQGALQYF
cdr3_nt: TGTGCCAGCAGCTTAGTCGTTGGCTCTCAGGGTGCCTTGCAGTATTTT

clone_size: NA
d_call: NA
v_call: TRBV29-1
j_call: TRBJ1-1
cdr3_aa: CSVDYVGGEALF
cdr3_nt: TGCAGCGTTGATTATGTAGGGGGTGAAGCTCTCTTT

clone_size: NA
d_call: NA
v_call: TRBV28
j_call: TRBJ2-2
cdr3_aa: CASSFNRGSGELFF
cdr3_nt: TGTGCCAGCAGTTTTAATCGGGGTTCCGGGGAGCTGTTTTTT

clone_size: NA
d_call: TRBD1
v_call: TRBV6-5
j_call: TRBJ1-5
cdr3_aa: CASRTGDQPQHF
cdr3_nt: TGTGCCAGCAGAACAGGGGATCAGCCCCAGCATTTT

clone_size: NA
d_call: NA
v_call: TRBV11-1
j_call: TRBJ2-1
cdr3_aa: CASALGNNEQFF
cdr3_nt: TGTGCCAGCGCCTTAGGGAACAATGAGCAGTTCTTC

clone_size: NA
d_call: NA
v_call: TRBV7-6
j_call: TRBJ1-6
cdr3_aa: CASSRRAGDNSPLHF
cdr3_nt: TGTGCCAGCAGTAGACGGGCTGGGGATAATTCACCCCTCCACTTT

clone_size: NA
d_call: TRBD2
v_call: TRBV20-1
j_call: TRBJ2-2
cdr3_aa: CSAGRSTGGTGELFF
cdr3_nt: TGCAGTGCTGGCCGTTCAACGGGAGGGACCGGGGAGCTGTTTTTT

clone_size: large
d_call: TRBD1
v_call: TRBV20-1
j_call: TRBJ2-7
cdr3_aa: CRIQGAYTYEQYF
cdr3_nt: TGCAGGATACAGGGGGCCTACACCTACGAGCAGTACTTC

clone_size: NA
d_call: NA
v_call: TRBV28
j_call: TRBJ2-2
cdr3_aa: CASSMGPRGGELFF
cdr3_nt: TGTGCCAGCAGTATGGGTCCCCGAGGCGGGGAGCTGTTTTTT

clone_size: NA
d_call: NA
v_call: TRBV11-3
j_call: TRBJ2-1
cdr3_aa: CASSLGDSGYNEQFF
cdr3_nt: TGTGCCAGCAGCCTAGGGGACTCGGGCTACAATGAGCAGTTCTTC

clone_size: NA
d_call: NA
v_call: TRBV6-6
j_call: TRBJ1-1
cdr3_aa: CASSCSAPGNTEAFF
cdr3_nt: TGTGCCAGCAGTTGCAGCGCCCCAGGGAACACTGAAGCTTTCTTT

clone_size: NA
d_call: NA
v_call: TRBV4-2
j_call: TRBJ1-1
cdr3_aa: CASSQDLVNTEAFF
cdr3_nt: TGTGCCAGCAGCCAAGATTTGGTGAACACTGAAGCTTTCTTT

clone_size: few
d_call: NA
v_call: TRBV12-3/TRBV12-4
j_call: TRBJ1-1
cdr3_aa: CATGAWAEAFF
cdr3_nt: TGTGCCACAGGGGCTTGGGCTGAAGCTTTCTTT

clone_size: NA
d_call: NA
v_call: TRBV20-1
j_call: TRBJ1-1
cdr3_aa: CSAQTGRGVWVNTEAFF
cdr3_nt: TGCAGTGCTCAGACGGGACGGGGGGTATGGGTGAACACTGAAGCTTTCTTT

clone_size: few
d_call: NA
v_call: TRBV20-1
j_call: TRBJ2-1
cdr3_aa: CSARPQGEQFF
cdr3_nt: TGCAGTGCTAGACCCCAGGGTGAGCAGTTCTTC

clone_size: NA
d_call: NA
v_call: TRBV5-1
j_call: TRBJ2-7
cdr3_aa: CASSLGQDPEQYF
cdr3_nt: TGCGCCAGCAGCTTGGGACAGGACCCCGAGCAGTACTTC

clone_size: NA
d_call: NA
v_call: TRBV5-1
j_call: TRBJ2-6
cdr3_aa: CASSSQGMGANVLTF
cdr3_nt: TGCGCCAGCAGCTCCCAGGGAATGGGGGCCAACGTCCTGACTTTC

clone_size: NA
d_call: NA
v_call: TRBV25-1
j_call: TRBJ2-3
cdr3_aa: CASSVKRGTDTQYF
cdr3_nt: TGTGCCAGCAGTGTAAAGCGGGGCACAGATACGCAGTATTTT

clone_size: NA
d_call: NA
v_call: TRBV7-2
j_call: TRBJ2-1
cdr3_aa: CASSLDPDRQFF
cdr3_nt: TGTGCCAGCAGCTTAGACCCGGATCGGCAGTTCTTC